This T cell receptor beta chain was retrieved from a study of blood T cell repertoires in COVID-19. Study details: Samples of COVID-19 (acute and convalescent) were obtained from the United States, Italy and Spain.

Per the original data handling: Reference gene primer amplification yielded estimated nucleated cell counts. The repertoire was sequenced with immunoSEQ multiplex PCR; TCRdb's copy has only in-frame clones and lacks some. For V, J and clone size, that table is used; D and trimming come from the DNA. Here the sample spans approximately 120,000 clones, about 87% being singletons. Germline V gene sequence: CDR1 SGHKS, CDR2 YYEKEE (reference sequence). The trim removed 0 bases at V and 4 bases at J, leaving 0 bases unmatched. This CDR3 is built from 14 residues. Sequences were obtained from peripheral blood. The gene calls are TRBV5-5 and TRBJ2-2; 7 bases align to TRBD1. This receptor was obtained from a woman in her forties or fifties with acute or convalescent COVID-19. Here the CDR3 reads CASSLGQGTGELFF. In nucleotides, the CDR3 is TGTGCCAGCAGCTTGGGACAGGGCACCGGGGAGCTGTTTTTT.